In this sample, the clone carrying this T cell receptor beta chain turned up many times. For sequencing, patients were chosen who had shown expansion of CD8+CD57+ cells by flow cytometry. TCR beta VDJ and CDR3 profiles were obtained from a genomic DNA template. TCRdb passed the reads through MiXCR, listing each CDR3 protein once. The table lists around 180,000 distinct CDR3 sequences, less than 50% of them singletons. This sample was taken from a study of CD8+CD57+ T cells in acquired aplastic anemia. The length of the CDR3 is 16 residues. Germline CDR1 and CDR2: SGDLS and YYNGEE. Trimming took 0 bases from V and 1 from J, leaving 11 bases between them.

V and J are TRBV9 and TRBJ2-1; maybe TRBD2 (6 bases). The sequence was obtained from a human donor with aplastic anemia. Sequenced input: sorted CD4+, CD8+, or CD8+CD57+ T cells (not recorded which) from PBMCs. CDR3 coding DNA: TGTGCCAGCAGCGTAGCTCTGGGGGGATCCTACAATGAGCAGTTCTTC. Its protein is CASSVALGGSYNEQFF. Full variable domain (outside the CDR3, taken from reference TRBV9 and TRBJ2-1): DSGVTQTPKHLITATGQRVTLRCSPRSGDLSVYWYQQSLDQGLQFLIQYYNGEERAKGNILERFSAQQFPDLHSELNLSSLELGDSALYFCASSVALGGSYNEQFFGPGTRLTVL.